This T cell receptor beta chain stems from a study of blood T cell repertoires in COVID-19. Study summary: T cells, B-cell-depleted T cells, or PBMCs provided the cDNA or gDNA that served as material.

Authors' analysis steps: Nucleated cell counts were estimated from reference gene primer amplification. Clones were sequenced by immunoSEQ multiplex PCR, and TCRdb holds only the in-frame ones, with some missing. V and J calls and clone size are as listed in that table; D and trimming were resolved from the DNA. The sample holds a few hundred thousand clones, 70% to 90% seen once. V lost 1 base, J lost 0 bases, and 10 bases lay in between. The CDR3 spans 17 residues. Germline loops: CDR1 LNHDA, CDR2 SQIVND (reference sequence). The material sequenced was PBMCs or T cells enriched from blood (not recorded which). The clonotype was recovered from a woman aged 55-70 years who had recovered from COVID-19. V gene TRBV19 combines with J gene TRBJ2-6; unclear D gene. This chain's CDR3 is CASSIAGSYSGANVLTF. DNA of the CDR3: TGTGCCAGTAGTATAGCTGGTTCCTACTCTGGGGCCAACGTCCTGACTTTC.